These 30 T cell receptor beta chains came from one sample sequenced in a study of blood T cell repertoires in COVID-19. This table comes from immunoSEQ multiplex PCR, and its TCRdb copy is limited to in-frame clones, with some not included. The sample lists about 220,000 clones; roughly 82% were seen once. Sequencing was carried out using peripheral blood. These receptors all stem from a man in his fifties or sixties with active or convalescent COVID-19.

The sample holds a few counts of this clone. V gene TRBV24-1 combines with J gene TRBJ1-2, with 11 bases fitting TRBD1. With 5 bases clipped from V and 7 bases from J, the junction kept 2 bases outside the gene matches. The CDR3 runs to 13 residues. Germline CDR1 reads KGHDR; CDR2 reads SFDVKD. CDR3 nucleotide sequence: TGTGCCACCAGTGTCGGGACAGGGGGTGGCTACACCTTC. Its protein is CATSVGTGGGYTF.

The gene calls are TRBV2 and TRBJ1-5, with a tentative D call TRBD1 (5 bases). CDR3 length: 20 amino acids. The V end was cut by 1 base, the J end by 0 bases, with 22 bases between. Germline V gene lookup returns CDR1 SNHLY and CDR2 FYNNEI. The CDR3 region is CASSEVGIGARGDSNQPQHF. DNA for the CDR3: TGTGCCAGCAGTGAAGTCGGGATAGGGGCGCGGGGAGATAGCAATCAGCCCCAGCATTTT.

V and J are TRBV7-5 and TRBJ1-5; the table's D call TRBD1 went unverified against the DNA. TRBV7-5 is designated a pseudogene. The CDR3 runs to 17 residues. CDR3 loop: CVRSPARGIWSNQPQHF. CDR3 bases: TGTGTCAGAAGCCCTGCCAGGGGGATTTGGAGCAATCAGCCCCAGCATTTT.

The chain couples TRBV19 to TRBJ2-1; no clear D. This CDR3 has 11 amino acids. Trimming shortened V by 10 bases and J by 3 bases, and 7 bases separated the two germline ends. Germline assignment: CDR1 LNHDA and CDR2 SQIVND (reference sequence). The CDR3, as DNA: TGTGCCACCTCGTTCTACAATGAGCAGTTCTTC. Encoded protein: CATSFYNEQFF.

This clone was seen just once. The chain carries TRBV24-1 and TRBJ2-3; 10 bases line up with TRBD1. Germline CDR1 and CDR2: KGHDR and SFDVKD. V gave up 4 bases and J gave up 4 bases; unmatched junction bases: 7. The CDR3 extends over 16 amino acids. CDR3 protein: CATSDSTGGSPDTQYF. CDR3 DNA: TGTGCCACCAGTGACTCGACAGGGGGCAGCCCAGATACGCAGTATTTT.

This chain uses TRBV14 with TRBJ2-7; TRBD2 agrees at 9 bases. Germline trimming cut 4 bases from V and 9 bases from J; bases unmatched to any gene: 22. From germline, CDR1 is SGHDN and CDR2 FVKESK. The CDR3 is 18 residues long. CDR3 coding DNA: TGTGCCAGCAGCCGGTGGGGTAGCGGGAGAATCGCGGGGCTGGGGCAGTACTTC. As protein: CASSRWGSGRIAGLGQYF.

The CDR3 DNA reads TGTGCCAGCAGTCAAAGACTAGCGGGAGGGCCGGGCAATGAGCAGTTCTTC. It specifies CASSQRLAGGPGNEQFF. The V gene is TRBV6-6, the J gene TRBJ2-1; 14 nucleotides agree with TRBD2. Unmatched junction bases numbered 9, after V lost 5 bases and J lost 6 bases. The germline CDR1 and CDR2 sequences are MNHNY and SVGAGI (reference sequence). The CDR3 is 17 amino acids.

The chain employs TRBV2 and TRBJ2-3, with 8 bases matching TRBD1. Per germline, CDR1 SNHLY and CDR2 FYNNEI. This CDR3 has 13 residues. J lost 2 bases, V lost 8 bases, and 3 bases had no gene match. CDR3 loop: CASQGQVTDTQYF. DNA for the CDR3: TGTGCCAGCCAGGGACAGGTCACAGATACGCAGTATTTT. Variable domain in full (rest from reference TRBV2 and TRBJ2-3): EPEVTQTPSHQVTQMGQEVILRCVPISNHLYFYWYRQILGQKVEFLVSFYNNEISEKSEIFDDQFSVERPDGSNFTLKIRSTKLEDSAMYFCASQGQVTDTQYFGPGTRLTVL.

This chain links TRBV5-1 with TRBJ2-1, with 7 bases lining up with TRBD2. Trimming took 4 bases from V and 4 from J; bases not matched to a gene: 5. Germline assignment: CDR1 SGHRS and CDR2 YFSETQ. CDR3 length equals 14 residues. CDR3 nucleotides: TGCGCCAGCAGCCGGAGCGGGGAGTACAATGAGCAGTTCTTC. Protein: CASSRSGEYNEQFF.

Only a few counts were recorded for this clone. CDR3 residues: CASTSTPGQQDYNEQFF. CDR3 sequence (DNA): TGTGCCAGCACTTCCACTCCGGGACAGCAAGACTACAATGAGCAGTTCTTC. The chain uses TRBV28 and TRBJ2-1, with 7 bases lining up with TRBD1. The V gene's germline CDR1 is MDHEN and CDR2 SYDVKM. This CDR3 region has 17 residues. The ends lost 7 bases at V and 3 bases at J; junction bases unmatched: 15.

The V and J genes are TRBV2 and TRBJ2-7, with D maybe TRBD2 (5 bases). The germline V and J ends were trimmed by 3 bases and 4 bases, with 19 bases remaining between them. From germline, CDR1 is SNHLY and CDR2 FYNNEI. CDR3 size: 16 residues. For the CDR3, the DNA is TGTGCCAGCAGTGATCCCCCCCGAAGAGGGAAGTACGAGCAGTACGTC. Its translation: CASSDPPRRGKYEQYV.

V usage is TRBV27 and J usage is TRBJ2-1, with 14 bases matching TRBD2. CDR1 is MNHEY, CDR2 SMNVEV, per germline (reference sequence). This CDR3 comprises 16 residues. The trim removed 5 bases at V and 10 bases at J, leaving 10 bases unmatched. DNA of the CDR3: TGTGCCAGCAGTCCTCAGGGACTAGCGGGGGCGCCGGAGCAGTTCTTC. Translated, it gives CASSPQGLAGAPEQFF.

This clone occurred once. The chain has TRBV19 and TRBJ1-6, with D possibly being TRBD1 (6 bases). Trimming took 7 bases from V and 4 from J, leaving 14 bases between them. Germline-derived CDR1 and CDR2 are LNHDA and SQIVND (reference sequence). The CDR3 has 15 amino acids. In nucleotides, the CDR3 is TGTGCCAGTACCTCCGTACAGGGATATAATTCACCCCTCCACTTT. It is translated as CASTSVQGYNSPLHF. The full variable domain, completed using reference TRBV19 and TRBJ1-6, is DGGITQSPKYLFRKEGQNVTLSCEQNLNHDAMYWYRQDPGQGLRLIYYSQIVNDFQKGDIAEGYSVSREKKESFPLTVTSAQKNPTAFYLCASTSVQGYNSPLHFGNGTRLTVT.

The V and J genes are TRBV13 and TRBJ1-2; 10 bases agree with TRBD1. V was clipped by 3 bases and J by 0 bases; unmatched bases: 13. The germline V gene encodes CDR1 PRHDT and CDR2 FYEKMQ (reference sequence). This CDR3 is 19 amino acids long. CDR3 nucleotide sequence: TGTGCCAGCAGCTTCCTCCGGGACAGGGGTCCTTTAGCTAACTATGGCTACACCTTC. It encodes CASSFLRDRGPLANYGYTF.

A single count supports this clone. This rearrangement joins TRBV14 to TRBJ1-6; no firm D call. Trimming removed 1 base at V and 6 bases at J, with 7 bases between. CDR3 length: 14 residues. The V gene's germline CDR1 is SGHDN and CDR2 FVKESK. In nucleotides, the CDR3 is TGTGCCAGCAGCCAAGGACGGGGTAATTCACCCCTCCACTTT. Residues: CASSQGRGNSPLHF.

This clone was seen only a few times. This CDR3 reads CASSKGGTGGTDTQYF. For the CDR3, the DNA is TGTGCCAGCAGCAAAGGAGGGACAGGGGGCACAGATACGCAGTATTTT. The chain combines TRBV21-1 with TRBJ2-3; the D segment call TRBD1 is taken from the table without a DNA check. TRBV21-1 is noted as a pseudogene. The CDR3 covers 16 residues.

CDR3 in DNA: TGTGCCAGCAGTTTCGGCCAGGATCATATGAACACTGAAGCTTTCTTT. It translates to CASSFGQDHMNTEAFF. The rearrangement uses TRBV28 and TRBJ1-1; D ambiguous. Trimming removed 3 bases from V and 0 bases from J, with 14 bases in between. This CDR3 contains 16 residues. Germline V CDR1 and CDR2: MDHEN, SYDVKM. The variable domain in full, with the rest retrieved from reference TRBV28 and TRBJ1-1, is DVKVTQSSRYLVKRTGEKVFLECVQDMDHENMFWYRQDPGLGLRLIYFSYDVKMKEKGDIPEGYSVSREKKERFSLILESASTNQTSMYLCASSFGQDHMNTEAFFGQGTRLTVV.

The chain carries TRBV4-1 and TRBJ2-2; 9 nucleotides line up with TRBD1. The V gene end was trimmed by 1 base and the J gene end by 6 bases; junction bases not matched to a gene: 9. The CDR3 is 17 residues long. Germline CDR1 is MGHRA and CDR2 is YSYEKL. The chain's CDR3 is CASSQAGTGYYAGELFF. The DNA of the CDR3 is TGCGCCAGCAGCCAAGCCGGGACAGGGTATTATGCCGGGGAGCTGTTTTTT.

J is TRBJ2-3 and V is TRBV20-1; TRBD2 might be the D (5 bases). The ends were cut back, 3 bases at V and 4 bases at J, with 8 bases in the middle. CDR1 and CDR2 (germline): DFQATT, SNEGSKA (reference sequence). The CDR3 extends over 12 amino acids. The CDR3 region has the DNA TGCAGTGCTAGTTCAGCGGCAGATACGCAGTATTTT. Residues: CSASSAADTQYF.

The J gene is TRBJ2-1, the V gene TRBV7-2; tentatively, D is TRBD2 (6 bases). Germline CDR1 and CDR2: SGHTA and FQGNSA. The CDR3 is made up of 15 amino acids. The germline V and J ends were trimmed by 1 base and 3 bases, with 10 bases remaining between them. CDR3 in amino acids: CASSLDGGNYNEQFF. CDR3 in DNA: TGTGCCAGCAGCTTAGACGGGGGAAACTACAATGAGCAGTTCTTC.

This clone was seen once. Other nucleotide sequences from this sample produce the same CDR3. The rearrangement uses TRBV5-1 and TRBJ1-1; tentatively, D is TRBD1 (5 bases). CDR1 is SGHRS and CDR2 is YFSETQ in the germline V gene. The CDR3 has 14 amino acids. V lost 2 bases to trimming and J lost 1 base, with 9 bases between them. CDR3 protein: CASSLAGQNTEAFF. The CDR3, as DNA: TGCGCCAGCAGCTTAGCGGGGCAGAACACTGAAGCTTTCTTT.

The genes are TRBV2 and TRBJ1-2; the D gene is possibly TRBD1 (5 bases). Trimming stripped 1 base from V and 7 bases from J, with 16 bases between. Germline assignment: CDR1 SNHLY and CDR2 FYNNEI. CDR3 size: 15 residues. The CDR3 protein is CASSEGRARGFGYTF. The CDR3, as DNA: TGTGCCAGCAGTGAAGGCAGGGCCCGGGGGTTTGGCTACACCTTC.

This clone was found a few times. V and J are TRBV25-1 and TRBJ1-3; TRBD1 matches at 9 bases. Germline assignment: CDR1 MGHDK and CDR2 SYGVNS. The CDR3 consists of 15 residues. Unmatched junction bases numbered 6, after V lost 5 bases and J lost 4 bases. The CDR3 region has the DNA TGTGCCAGCAGTTGGGGACAGGGACAGGGAAACACCATATATTTT. Translating it yields CASSWGQGQGNTIYF. Complete variable domain (other parts from reference TRBV25-1 and TRBJ1-3): EADIYQTPRYLVIGTGKKITLECSQTMGHDKMYWYQQDPGMELHLIHYSYGVNSTEKGDLSSESTVSRIRTEHFPLTLESARPSHTSQYLCASSWGQGQGNTIYFGEGSWLTVV.

The chain joins TRBV9 to TRBJ1-2; 9 bases agree with TRBD1. The CDR3 length is 15 residues. Germline CDR1 and CDR2: SGDLS and YYNGEE. Unmatched junction bases numbered 7, after V lost 3 bases and J lost 4 bases. CDR3 in DNA: TGTGCCAGCAGCGCCGGGACAGGGAGGAGCTATGGCTACACCTTC. Its translation is CASSAGTGRSYGYTF. The full variable domain, with the rest looked up from reference TRBV9 and TRBJ1-2, is DSGVTQTPKHLITATGQRVTLRCSPRSGDLSVYWYQQSLDQGLQFLIQYYNGEERAKGNILERFSAQQFPDLHSELNLSSLELGDSALYFCASSAGTGRSYGYTFGSGTRLTVV.

The chain has TRBV10-2 and TRBJ2-3, with 7 nucleotides matching TRBD2. Unmatched junction bases numbered 2, after V lost 6 bases and J lost 2 bases. The CDR3 loop spans 13 amino acids. From germline, CDR1 is WSHSY and CDR2 SAAADI. The CDR3 spells CASRRETTDTQYF. The CDR3 nucleotides are TGCGCCAGCAGGCGGGAGACCACAGATACGCAGTATTTT.

For this clone: Other DNA sequences in the same sample also yield this CDR3. V gene TRBV19 combines with J gene TRBJ2-4; 8 nucleotides line up with TRBD2. This CDR3 is 17 amino acids long. V dropped 6 bases and J dropped 1; count of bases not matched to a gene: 11. Germline CDR1 reads LNHDA; CDR2 reads SQIVND (reference sequence). The CDR3: CASSPSGGRVAKNIQYF. The CDR3, as DNA: TGTGCCAGTAGCCCGAGCGGGGGAAGAGTTGCCAAAAACATTCAGTACTTC. The full variable domain, completed using reference TRBV19 and TRBJ2-4, is DGGITQSPKYLFRKEGQNVTLSCEQNLNHDAMYWYRQDPGQGLRLIYYSQIVNDFQKGDIAEGYSVSREKKESFPLTVTSAQKNPTAFYLCASSPSGGRVAKNIQYFGAGTRLSVL.

The chain is built from TRBV18 and TRBJ1-1; 11 bases agree with TRBD1. The CDR3 runs 18 residues. In germline, CDR1 is KGHSH, CDR2 LQKENI. Losses at the gene ends were 1 base for V and 3 bases for J; bases not matched to a gene: 10. CDR3 sequence reads: CASSPLDRGRGMYTEAFF. The CDR3 DNA follows: TGTGCCAGCTCACCACTGGACAGGGGGCGAGGAATGTACACTGAAGCTTTCTTT.

The chain has TRBV5-6 and TRBJ1-1; D unresolved. Germline assignment: CDR1 SGHDT and CDR2 YYEEEE. The V end lost 4 bases, the J end lost 4 bases, and 14 bases lay between the germline ends. This CDR3 contains 14 residues. In DNA form, the CDR3 reads TGTGCCAGCAGCCCAGAGCCCGGGGTCACTGAAGCTTTCTTT. It yields the protein CASSPEPGVTEAFF.

This clone was recorded once. The rearrangement uses TRBV29-1 and TRBJ2-7, with 9 bases matching TRBD2. V lost 4 bases to trimming and J lost 5 bases; unmatched junction nucleotides: 9. Germline V gene lookup returns CDR1 SQVTM and CDR2 ANQGSEA. This CDR3 is built from 14 residues. The CDR3 loop reads CSVGPNSGSNEQYF. The CDR3 bases are TGCAGCGTTGGACCAAATAGCGGGAGCAACGAGCAGTACTTC.

This chain links TRBV28 with TRBJ1-6; weak D call: TRBD1 (6 bases). Germline V gene sequence: CDR1 MDHEN, CDR2 SYDVKM. This CDR3 contains 13 residues. V was cut by 5 bases and J by 15 bases, with 17 bases left in between. In DNA, the CDR3 is TGTGCCAGCAGTCAGGGACACCTGATTCGCCTCCACTTT. Its translation is CASSQGHLIRLHF.